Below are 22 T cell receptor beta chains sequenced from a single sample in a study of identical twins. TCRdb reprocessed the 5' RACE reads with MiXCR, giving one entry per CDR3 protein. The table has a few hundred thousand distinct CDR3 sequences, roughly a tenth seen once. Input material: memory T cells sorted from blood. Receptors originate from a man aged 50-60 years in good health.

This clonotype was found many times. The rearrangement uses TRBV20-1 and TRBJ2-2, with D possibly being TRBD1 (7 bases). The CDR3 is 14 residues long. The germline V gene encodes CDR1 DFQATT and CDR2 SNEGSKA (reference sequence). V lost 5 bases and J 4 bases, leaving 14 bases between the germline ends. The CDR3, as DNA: TGCAGTGCTCTTTGGCAGGGGGGCACCGGGGAGCTGTTTTTT. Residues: CSALWQGGTGELFF.

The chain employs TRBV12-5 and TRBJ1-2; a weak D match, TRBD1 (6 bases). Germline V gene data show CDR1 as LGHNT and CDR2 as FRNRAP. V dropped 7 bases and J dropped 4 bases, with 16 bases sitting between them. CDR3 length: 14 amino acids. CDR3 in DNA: TGTGCTAGTGCCCTCACAGGGTCGAGCTATGGCTACACCTTC. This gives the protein CASALTGSSYGYTF.

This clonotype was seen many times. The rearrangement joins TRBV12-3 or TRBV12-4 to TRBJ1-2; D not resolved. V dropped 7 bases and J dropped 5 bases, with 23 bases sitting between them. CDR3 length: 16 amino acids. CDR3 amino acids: CASTELPVESRYGYTF. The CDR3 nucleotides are TGTGCCAGCACCGAATTACCCGTCGAGTCTCGGTATGGCTACACCTTC.

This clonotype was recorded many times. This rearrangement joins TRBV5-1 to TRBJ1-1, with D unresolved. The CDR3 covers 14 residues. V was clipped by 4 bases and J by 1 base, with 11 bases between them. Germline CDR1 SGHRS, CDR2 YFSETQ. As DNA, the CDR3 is TGCGCCAGCAGCCCCTCTGGAGGGAACACTGAAGCTTTCTTT. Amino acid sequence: CASSPSGGNTEAFF.

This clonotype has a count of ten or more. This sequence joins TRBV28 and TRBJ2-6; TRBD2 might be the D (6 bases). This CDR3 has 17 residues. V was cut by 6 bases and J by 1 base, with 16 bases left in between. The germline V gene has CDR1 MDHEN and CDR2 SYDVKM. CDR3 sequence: CASSRRAHGSGANVLTF. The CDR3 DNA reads TGTGCCAGCAGCCGGAGGGCTCACGGGTCTGGGGCCAACGTCCTGACTTTC.

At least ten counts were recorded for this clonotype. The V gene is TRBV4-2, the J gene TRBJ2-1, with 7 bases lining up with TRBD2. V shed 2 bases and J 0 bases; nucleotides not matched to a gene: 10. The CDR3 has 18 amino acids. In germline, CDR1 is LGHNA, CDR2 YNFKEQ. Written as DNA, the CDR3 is TGTGCCAGCAGCCAATGGACTAGTTCCCTTAACTCCTACAATGAGCAGTTCTTC. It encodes CASSQWTSSLNSYNEQFF.

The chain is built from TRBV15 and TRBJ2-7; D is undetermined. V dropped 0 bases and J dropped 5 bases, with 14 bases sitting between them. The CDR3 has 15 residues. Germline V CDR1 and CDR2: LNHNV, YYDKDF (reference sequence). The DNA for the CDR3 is TGTGCCACCAGCAGAGAATGGCCGACTCGGGACGAGCAGTACTTC. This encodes CATSREWPTRDEQYF.

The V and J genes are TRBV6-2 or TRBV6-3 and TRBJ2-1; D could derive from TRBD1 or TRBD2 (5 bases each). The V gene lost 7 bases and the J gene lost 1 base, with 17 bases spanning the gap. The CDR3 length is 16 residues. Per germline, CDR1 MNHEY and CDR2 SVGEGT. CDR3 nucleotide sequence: TGTGCCAGCACCCCGGGACGGACCCTTTCCTACAATGAGCAGTTCTTC. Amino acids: CASTPGRTLSYNEQFF.

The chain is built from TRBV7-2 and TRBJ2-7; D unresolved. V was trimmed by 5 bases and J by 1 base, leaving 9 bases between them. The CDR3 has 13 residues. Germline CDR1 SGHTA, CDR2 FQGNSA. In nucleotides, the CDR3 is TGTGCCAGCAGCCAAGGCAGGTCCTACGAGCAGTACTTC. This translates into CASSQGRSYEQYF.

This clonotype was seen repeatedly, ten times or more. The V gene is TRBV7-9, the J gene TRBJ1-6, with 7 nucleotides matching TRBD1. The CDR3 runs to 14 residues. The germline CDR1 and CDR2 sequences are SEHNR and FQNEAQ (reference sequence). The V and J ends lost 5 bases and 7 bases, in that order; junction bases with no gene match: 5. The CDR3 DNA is TGTGCCAGCAGCGCGGGACAGCTGAATTCACCCCTCCACTTT. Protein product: CASSAGQLNSPLHF.

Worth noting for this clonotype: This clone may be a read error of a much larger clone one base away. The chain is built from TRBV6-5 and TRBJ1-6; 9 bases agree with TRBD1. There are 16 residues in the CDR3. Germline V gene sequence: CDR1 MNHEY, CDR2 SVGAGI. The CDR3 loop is CASSYNRGPFVSPLLF. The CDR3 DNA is TGTGCCAGCAGTTATAACAGGGGGCCTTTTGTTTCACCCCTCCTCTTT.

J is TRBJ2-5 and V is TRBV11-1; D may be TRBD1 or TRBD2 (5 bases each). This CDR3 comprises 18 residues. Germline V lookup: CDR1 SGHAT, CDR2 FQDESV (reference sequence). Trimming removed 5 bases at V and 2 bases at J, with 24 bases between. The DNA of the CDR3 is TGTGCCAGCAGCGCAAGGACACCACCGGGGTATTGGCAAGAGACCCAGTACTTC. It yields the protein CASSARTPPGYWQETQYF.

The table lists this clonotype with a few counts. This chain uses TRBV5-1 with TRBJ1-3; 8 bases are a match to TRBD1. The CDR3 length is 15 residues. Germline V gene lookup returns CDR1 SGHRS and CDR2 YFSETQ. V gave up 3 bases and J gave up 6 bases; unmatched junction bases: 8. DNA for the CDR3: TGCGCCAGCAGCTGGAGGCCGGGACAGGAAAACACCATATATTTT. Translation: CASSWRPGQENTIYF.

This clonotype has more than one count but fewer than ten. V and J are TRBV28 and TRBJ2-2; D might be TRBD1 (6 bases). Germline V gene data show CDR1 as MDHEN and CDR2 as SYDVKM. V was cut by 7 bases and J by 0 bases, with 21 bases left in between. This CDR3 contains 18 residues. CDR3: CASTRTPGQTANTGELFF. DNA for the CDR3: TGTGCCAGCACCCGAACCCCGGGACAAACTGCGAACACCGGGGAGCTGTTTTTT.

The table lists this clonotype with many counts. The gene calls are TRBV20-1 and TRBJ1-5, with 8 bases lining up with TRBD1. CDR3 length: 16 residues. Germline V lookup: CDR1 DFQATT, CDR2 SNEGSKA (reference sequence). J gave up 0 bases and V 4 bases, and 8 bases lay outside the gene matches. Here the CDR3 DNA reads TGCAGTGCTATGGTTGGACAGGGAATTAGCAATCAGCCCCAGCATTTT. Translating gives CSAMVGQGISNQPQHF.

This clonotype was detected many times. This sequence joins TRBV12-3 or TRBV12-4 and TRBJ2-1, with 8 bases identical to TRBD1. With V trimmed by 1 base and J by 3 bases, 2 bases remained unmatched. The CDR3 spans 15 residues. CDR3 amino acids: CASSLGGTGYNEQFF. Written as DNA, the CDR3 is TGTGCCAGCAGTTTAGGTGGGACAGGCTACAATGAGCAGTTCTTC.

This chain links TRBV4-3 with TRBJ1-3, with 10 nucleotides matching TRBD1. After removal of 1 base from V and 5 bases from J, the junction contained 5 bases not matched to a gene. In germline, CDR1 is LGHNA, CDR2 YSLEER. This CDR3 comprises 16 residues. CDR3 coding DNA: TGCGCCAGCAGCCAAGTCCCGGGACAGGGGAGAAACACCATATATTTT. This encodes CASSQVPGQGRNTIYF.

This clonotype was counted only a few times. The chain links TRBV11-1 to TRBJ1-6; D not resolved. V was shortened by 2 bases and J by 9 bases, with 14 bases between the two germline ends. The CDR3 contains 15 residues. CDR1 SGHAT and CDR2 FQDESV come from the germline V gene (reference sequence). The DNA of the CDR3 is TGTGCCAGCAGCTTAAACTCAGCCGAGCTTTCACCCCTCCACTTT. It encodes CASSLNSAELSPLHF.

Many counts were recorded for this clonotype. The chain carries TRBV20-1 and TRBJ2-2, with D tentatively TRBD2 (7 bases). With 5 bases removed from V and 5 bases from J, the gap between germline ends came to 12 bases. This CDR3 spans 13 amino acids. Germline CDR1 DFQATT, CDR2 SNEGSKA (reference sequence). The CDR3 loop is CSAQRGGTGELFF. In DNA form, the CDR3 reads TGCAGTGCTCAAAGGGGGGGAACCGGGGAGCTGTTTTTT.

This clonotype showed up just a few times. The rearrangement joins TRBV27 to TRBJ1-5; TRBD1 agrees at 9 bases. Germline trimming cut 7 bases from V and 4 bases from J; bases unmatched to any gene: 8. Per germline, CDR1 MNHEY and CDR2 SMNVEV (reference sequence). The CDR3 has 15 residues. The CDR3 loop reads CASTFSGQGNQPQHF. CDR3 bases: TGTGCCAGCACCTTTTCGGGACAGGGAAATCAGCCCCAGCATTTT.

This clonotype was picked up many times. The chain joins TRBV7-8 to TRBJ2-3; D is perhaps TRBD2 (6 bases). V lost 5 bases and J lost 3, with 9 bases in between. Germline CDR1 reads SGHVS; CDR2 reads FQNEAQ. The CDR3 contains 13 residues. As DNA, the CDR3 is TGTGCCAGCAGCCGGCGGGAAACAGATACGCAGTATTTT. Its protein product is CASSRRETDTQYF. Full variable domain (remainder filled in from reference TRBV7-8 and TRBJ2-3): GAGVSQSPRYKVAKRGQDVALRCDPISGHVSLFWYQQALGQGPEFLTYFQNEAQLDKSGLPSDRFFAERPEGSVSTLKIQRTQQEDSAVYLCASSRRETDTQYFGPGTRLTVL.

The CDR3 protein is CASSETGGATDTQYF. CDR3 coding DNA: TGTGCCAGCAGTGAAACTGGGGGGGCTACAGATACGCAGTATTTT. This chain uses TRBV2 with TRBJ2-3, with D maybe TRBD2 (7 bases). The CDR3 is 15 amino acids. V dropped 2 bases and J dropped 3 bases, with 12 bases sitting between them. The germline gives CDR1 SNHLY, CDR2 FYNNEI.